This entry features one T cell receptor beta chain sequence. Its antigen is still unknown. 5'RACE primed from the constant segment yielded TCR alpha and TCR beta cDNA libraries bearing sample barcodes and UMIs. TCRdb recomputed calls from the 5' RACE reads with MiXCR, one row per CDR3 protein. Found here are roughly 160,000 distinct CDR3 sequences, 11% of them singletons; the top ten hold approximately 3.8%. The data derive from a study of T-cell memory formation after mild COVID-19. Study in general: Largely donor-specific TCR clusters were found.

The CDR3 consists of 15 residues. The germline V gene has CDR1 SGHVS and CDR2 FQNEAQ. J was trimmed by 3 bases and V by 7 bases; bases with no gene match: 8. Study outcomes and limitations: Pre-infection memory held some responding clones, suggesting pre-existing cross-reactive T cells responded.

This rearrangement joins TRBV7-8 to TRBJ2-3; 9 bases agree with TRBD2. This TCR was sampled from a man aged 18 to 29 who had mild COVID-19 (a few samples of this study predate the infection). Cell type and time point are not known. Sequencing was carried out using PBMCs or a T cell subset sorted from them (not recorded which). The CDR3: CASNSAGGETDTQYF. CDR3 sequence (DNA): TGTGCCAGCAACAGTGCGGGGGGGGAAACAGATACGCAGTATTTT.